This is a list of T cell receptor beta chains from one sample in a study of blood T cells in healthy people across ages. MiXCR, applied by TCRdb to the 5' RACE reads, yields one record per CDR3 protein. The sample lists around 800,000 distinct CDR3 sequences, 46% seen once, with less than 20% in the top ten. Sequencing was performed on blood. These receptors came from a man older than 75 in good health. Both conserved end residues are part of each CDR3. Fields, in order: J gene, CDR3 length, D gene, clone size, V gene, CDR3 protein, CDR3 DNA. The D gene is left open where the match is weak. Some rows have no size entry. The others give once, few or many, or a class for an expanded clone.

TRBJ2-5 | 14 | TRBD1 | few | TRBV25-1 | CASSEPGQGKAQYF | TGTGCCAGCAGTGAGCCGGGACAGGGCAAAGCCCAGTACTTC
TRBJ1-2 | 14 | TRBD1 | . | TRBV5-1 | CASSLRTGGDGYTF | TGCGCCAGCAGCTTGAGGACAGGGGGCGATGGCTACACCTTC
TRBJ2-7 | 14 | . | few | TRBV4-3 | CASSQDTRVYEQYF | TGCGCCAGCAGCCAAGATACTAGAGTCTACGAGCAGTACTTC
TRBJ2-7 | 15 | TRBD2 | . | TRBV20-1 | CSAESGREMKYEQYF | TGCAGTGCGGAATCAGGGCGGGAGATGAAGTACGAGCAGTACTTC
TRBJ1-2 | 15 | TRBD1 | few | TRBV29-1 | CSVEDRTGQGSGYTF | TGCAGCGTTGAAGATCGTACGGGACAGGGGAGCGGCTACACCTTC
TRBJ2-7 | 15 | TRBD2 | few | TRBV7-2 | CASSLPGLALGEQYF | TGTGCCAGCAGCTTACCGGGACTAGCACTGGGGGAGCAGTACTTC
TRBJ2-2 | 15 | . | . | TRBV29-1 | CSVDVSNTGSGELFF | TGCAGCGTTGACGTGTCAAATACAGGGTCCGGGGAACTGTTTTTT
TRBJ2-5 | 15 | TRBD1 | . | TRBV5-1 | CASSLVRDRVNERYF | TGCGCCAGCAGCTTGGTTAGGGACAGGGTTAATGAGCGGTACTTC
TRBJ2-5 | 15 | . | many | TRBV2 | CASSAIAEPGETQYF | TGTGCCAGCAGTGCAATAGCGGAACCCGGGGAGACCCAGTACTTC
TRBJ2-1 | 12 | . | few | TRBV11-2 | CASTSEGVEQFF | TGTGCCAGCACCTCGGAGGGGGTTGAGCAGTTCTTC
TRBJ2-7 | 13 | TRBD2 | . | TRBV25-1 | CASSGRGDYEQYF | TGTGCCAGCTCCGGTCGGGGGGACTACGAGCAGTACTTC
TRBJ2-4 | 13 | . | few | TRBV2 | CASSETRSNIQYF | TGTGCCAGCAGTGAAACCCGATCAAACATTCAGTACTTC
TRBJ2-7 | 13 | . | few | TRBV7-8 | CASSLGGASEQYF | TGTGCCAGCAGCTTAGGAGGAGCCTCCGAGCAGTACTTC
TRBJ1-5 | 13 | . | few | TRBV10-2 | CASSESSFMPQHF | TGCGCCAGCAGTGAGTCCTCATTCATGCCCCAGCATTTT
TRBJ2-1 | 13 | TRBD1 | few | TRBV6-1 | CASSMDRGPEQFF | TGTGCCAGCAGTATGGACAGGGGTCCTGAGCAGTTCTTC
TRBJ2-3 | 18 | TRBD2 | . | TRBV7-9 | CASSLVRATSGTTDTQYF | TGTGCCAGCAGCTTAGTGAGGGCCACTAGCGGAACCACAGATACGCAGTATTTT
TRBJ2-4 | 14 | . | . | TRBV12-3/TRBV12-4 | CASRRTAAVNIQYF | TGTGCCAGCAGGAGAACCGCAGCAGTAAACATTCAGTACTTC
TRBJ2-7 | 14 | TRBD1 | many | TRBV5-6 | CASSFGTGVHEQYF | TGTGCCAGCAGCTTTGGGACAGGGGTCCACGAGCAGTACTTC
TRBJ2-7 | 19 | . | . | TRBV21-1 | CASSKRGPARTSGMYEQYF | TGTGCCAGCAGCAAACGCGGGCCAGCTAGGACTAGCGGGATGTACGAGCAGTACTTC
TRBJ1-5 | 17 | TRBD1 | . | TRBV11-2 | CASSLGQGVWSNQPQHF | TGTGCCAGCAGCTTGGGACAGGGGGTTTGGAGCAATCAGCCCCAGCATTTT
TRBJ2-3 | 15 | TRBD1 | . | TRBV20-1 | CSAQQGGGEADTQYF | TGCAGTGCTCAACAGGGGGGCGGGGAGGCAGATACGCAGTATTTT
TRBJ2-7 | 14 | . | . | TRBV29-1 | CSVRRTAVTDEQYF | TGCAGCGTTCGTCGGACGGCTGTTACCGACGAGCAGTACTTC
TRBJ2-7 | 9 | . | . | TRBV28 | CARHPEQYF | TGTGCCAGACACCCCGAGCAGTACTTC
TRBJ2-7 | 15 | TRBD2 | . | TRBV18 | CASSTGLAIPYEQYF | TGTGCCAGCTCGACGGGACTAGCGATTCCCTACGAGCAGTACTTC
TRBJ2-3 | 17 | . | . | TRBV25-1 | CASSESRKGGRTDTQYF | TGTGCCAGCAGTGAAAGCCGGAAAGGAGGAAGAACAGATACGCAGTATTTT
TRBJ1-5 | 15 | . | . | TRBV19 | CASSALGGSNQPQHF | TGTGCCAGTAGTGCCCTCGGGGGTAGCAATCAGCCCCAGCATTTT
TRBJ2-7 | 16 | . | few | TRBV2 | CASSEQAHEPPYEQYF | TGTGCCAGCAGTGAACAGGCTCACGAACCGCCCTACGAGCAGTACTTC